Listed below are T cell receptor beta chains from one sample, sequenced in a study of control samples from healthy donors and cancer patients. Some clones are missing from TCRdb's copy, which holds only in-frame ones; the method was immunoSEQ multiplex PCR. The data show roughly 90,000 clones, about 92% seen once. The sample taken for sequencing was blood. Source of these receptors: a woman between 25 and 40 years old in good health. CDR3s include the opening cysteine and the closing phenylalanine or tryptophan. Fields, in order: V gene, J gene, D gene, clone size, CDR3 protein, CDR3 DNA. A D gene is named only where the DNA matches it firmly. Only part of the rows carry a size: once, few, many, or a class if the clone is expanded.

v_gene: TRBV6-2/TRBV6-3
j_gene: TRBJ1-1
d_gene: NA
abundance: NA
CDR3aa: CASSYLGQVRAFF
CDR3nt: TGTGCCAGCAGTTACTTGGGGCAGGTTAGAGCTTTCTTT

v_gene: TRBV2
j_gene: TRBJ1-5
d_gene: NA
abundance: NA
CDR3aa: CASSEVPSNQPQHF
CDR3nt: TGTGCCAGCAGTGAAGTTCCTAGCAATCAGCCCCAGCATTTT

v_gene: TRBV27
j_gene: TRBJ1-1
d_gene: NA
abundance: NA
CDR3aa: CASSLQENTEAFF
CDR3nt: TGTGCCAGCAGTTTACAAGAGAACACTGAAGCTTTCTTT

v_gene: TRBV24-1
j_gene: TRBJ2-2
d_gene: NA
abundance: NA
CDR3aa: CATSDQVWGPQATGELFF
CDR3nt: TGTGCCACCAGTGATCAGGTCTGGGGCCCCCAAGCAACCGGGGAGCTGTTTTTT

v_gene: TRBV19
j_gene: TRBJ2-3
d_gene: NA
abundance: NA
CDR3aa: CASSIGLSDTQYF
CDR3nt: TGTGCCAGTAGTATAGGTCTGTCAGATACGCAGTATTTT

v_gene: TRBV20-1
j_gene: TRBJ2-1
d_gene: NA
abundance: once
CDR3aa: CSAREVYEQFF
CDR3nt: TGCAGTGCTAGAGAGGTCTATGAGCAGTTCTTC

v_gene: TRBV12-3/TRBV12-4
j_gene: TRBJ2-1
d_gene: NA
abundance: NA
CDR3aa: CASSLVLYNEQFF
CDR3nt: TGTGCCAGCAGTTTAGTTCTCTACAATGAGCAGTTCTTC

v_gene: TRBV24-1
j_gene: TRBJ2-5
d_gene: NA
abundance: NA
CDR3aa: CATSDSNEETQYF
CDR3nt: TGTGCCACCAGTGATTCTAACGAAGAGACCCAGTACTTC

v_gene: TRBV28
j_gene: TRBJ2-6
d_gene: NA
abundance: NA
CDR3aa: CASSFRSVGANVLTF
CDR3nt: TGTGCCAGCAGTTTTCGGAGTGTTGGGGCCAACGTCCTGACTTTC

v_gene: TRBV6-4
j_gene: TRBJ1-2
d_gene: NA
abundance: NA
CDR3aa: CASSESASEGYGYTF
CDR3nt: TGTGCCAGCAGTGAGAGCGCCTCCGAGGGATATGGCTACACCTTC

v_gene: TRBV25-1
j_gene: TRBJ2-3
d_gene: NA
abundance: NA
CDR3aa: CASSRTYGGTSGYTQYF
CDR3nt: TGTGCCAGCAGTCGAACTTATGGCGGGACGTCAGGATATACGCAGTATTTT

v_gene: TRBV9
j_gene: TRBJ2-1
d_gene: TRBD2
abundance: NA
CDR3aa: CASSGTSGQGNEQFF
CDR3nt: TGTGCCAGCAGCGGGACTAGCGGGCAAGGTAATGAGCAGTTCTTC

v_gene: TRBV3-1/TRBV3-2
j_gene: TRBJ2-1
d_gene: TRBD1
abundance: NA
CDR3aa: CASSPVWTGRGEQFF
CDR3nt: TGTGCCAGCAGCCCTGTCTGGACAGGGCGAGGGGAGCAGTTCTTC

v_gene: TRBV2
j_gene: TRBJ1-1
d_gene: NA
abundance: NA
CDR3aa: CASSLSAGDTEAFF
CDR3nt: TGTGCCAGCAGTTTGTCGGCCGGGGACACTGAAGCTTTCTTT

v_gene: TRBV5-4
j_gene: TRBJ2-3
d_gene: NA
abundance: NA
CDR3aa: CASSLITPGLKDTQYF
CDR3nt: TGTGCCAGCAGCTTGATTACCCCAGGCCTTAAGGATACGCAGTATTTT

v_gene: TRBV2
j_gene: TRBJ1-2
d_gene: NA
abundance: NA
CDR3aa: CASSEWDNYGYTF
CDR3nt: TGTGCCAGCAGTGAGTGGGACAACTATGGCTACACCTTC

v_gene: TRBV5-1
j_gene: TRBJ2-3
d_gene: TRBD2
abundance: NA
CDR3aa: CASFRGAGGPNTDTQYF
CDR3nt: TGCGCCAGCTTCCGTGGGGCGGGAGGCCCCAACACAGATACGCAGTATTTT

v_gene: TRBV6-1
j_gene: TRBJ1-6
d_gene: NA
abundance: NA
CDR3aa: CASSEARRSYNSPLHF
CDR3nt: TGTGCCAGCAGTGAAGCGCGGCGAAGCTATAATTCACCCCTCCACTTT

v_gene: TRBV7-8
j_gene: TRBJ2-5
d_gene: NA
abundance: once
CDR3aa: CASSQGVEETQYF
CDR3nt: TGTGCCAGCAGCCAAGGGGTGGAAGAGACCCAGTACTTC

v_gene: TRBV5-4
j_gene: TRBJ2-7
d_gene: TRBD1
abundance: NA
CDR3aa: CASSHRQGGYEQYF
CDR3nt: TGTGCCAGCAGCCACCGACAGGGCGGTTACGAGCAGTACTTC

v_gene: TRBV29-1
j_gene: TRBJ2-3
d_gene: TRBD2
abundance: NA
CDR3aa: CSVVRSGGATDTQYF
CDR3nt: TGCAGCGTTGTTCGTAGCGGGGGGGCCACAGATACGCAGTATTTT

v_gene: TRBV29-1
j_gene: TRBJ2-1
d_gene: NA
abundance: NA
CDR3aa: CSVIKTLAALSYNEQFF
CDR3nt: TGCAGCGTTATAAAAACCTTAGCGGCCCTCTCCTACAATGAGCAGTTCTTC

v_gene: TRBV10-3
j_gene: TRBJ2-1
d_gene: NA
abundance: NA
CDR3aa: CAIYSGTTDNEQFF
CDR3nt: TGTGCCATCTATAGTGGCACTACGGACAATGAGCAGTTCTTC

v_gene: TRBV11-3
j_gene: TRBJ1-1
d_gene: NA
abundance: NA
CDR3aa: CASSLEDRVNTEAFF
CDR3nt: TGTGCCAGCAGCTTAGAAGACCGGGTGAACACTGAAGCTTTCTTT

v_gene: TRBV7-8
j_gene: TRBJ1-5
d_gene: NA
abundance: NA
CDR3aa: CASSLARRMGINQPQHF
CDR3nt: TGTGCCAGCAGCTTAGCGCGGAGGATGGGTATCAATCAGCCCCAGCATTTT

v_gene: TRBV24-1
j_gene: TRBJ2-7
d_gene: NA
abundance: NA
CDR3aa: CATSELAVPRQAAYEQYF
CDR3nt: TGTGCCACCAGTGAGCTTGCGGTCCCTCGCCAAGCCGCTTACGAGCAGTACTTC

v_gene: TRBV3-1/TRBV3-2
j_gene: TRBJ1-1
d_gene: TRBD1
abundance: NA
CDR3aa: CASSQYTGVNTEAFF
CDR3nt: TGTGCCAGCAGCCAGTATACAGGGGTCAACACTGAAGCTTTCTTT

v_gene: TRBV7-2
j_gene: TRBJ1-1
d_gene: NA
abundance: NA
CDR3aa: CASSLGVQMNTEAFF
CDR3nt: TGTGCCAGCAGCTTAGGAGTACAGATGAACACTGAAGCTTTCTTT

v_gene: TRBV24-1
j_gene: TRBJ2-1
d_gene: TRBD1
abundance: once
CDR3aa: CATSGQGDHNEQFF
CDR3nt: TGTGCCACCAGCGGACAGGGCGACCACAATGAGCAGTTCTTC

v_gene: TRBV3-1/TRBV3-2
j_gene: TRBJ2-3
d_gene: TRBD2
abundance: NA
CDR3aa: CASSPLAGGRTDTQYF
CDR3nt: TGTGCCAGCAGCCCATTAGCGGGAGGCCGCACAGATACGCAGTATTTT

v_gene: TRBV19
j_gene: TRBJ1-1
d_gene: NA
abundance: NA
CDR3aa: CASSIQGLTEAFF
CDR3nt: TGTGCCAGTAGTATCCAGGGGCTCACTGAAGCTTTCTTT

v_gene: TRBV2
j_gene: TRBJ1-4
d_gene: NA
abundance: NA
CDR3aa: CATSFWGEKLFF
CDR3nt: TGTGCCACCTCCTTTTGGGGTGAAAAACTGTTTTTT

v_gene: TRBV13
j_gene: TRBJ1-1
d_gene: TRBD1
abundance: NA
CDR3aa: CASSEGQVNTEAFF
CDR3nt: TGTGCCAGCAGCGAAGGACAGGTAAACACTGAAGCTTTCTTT

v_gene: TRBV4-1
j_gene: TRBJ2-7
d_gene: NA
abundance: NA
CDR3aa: CASSQDLHPSYEQYF
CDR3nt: TGCGCCAGCAGCCAAGATCTTCATCCCTCCTACGAGCAGTACTTC

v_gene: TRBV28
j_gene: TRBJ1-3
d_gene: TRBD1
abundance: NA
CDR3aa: CASSDREGRRRRNTIYF
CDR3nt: TGTGCCAGTAGTGACAGGGAGGGGCGAAGACGGAGAAACACCATATATTTT

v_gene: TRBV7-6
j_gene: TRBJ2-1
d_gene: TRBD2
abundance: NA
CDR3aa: CASSSRTSGRSSYNEQFF
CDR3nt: TGTGCCAGCAGCTCCCGGACTAGCGGGAGGTCCTCCTACAATGAGCAGTTCTTC

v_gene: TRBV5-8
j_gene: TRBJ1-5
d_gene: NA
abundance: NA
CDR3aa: CASSVAVVSNQPQHF
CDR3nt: TGTGCCAGCAGCGTGGCAGTGGTTAGCAATCAGCCCCAGCATTTT

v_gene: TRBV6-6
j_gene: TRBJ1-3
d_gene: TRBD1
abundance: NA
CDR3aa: CASNFGQGAGNTIYF
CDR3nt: TGTGCCAGCAACTTTGGACAGGGGGCTGGAAACACCATATATTTT

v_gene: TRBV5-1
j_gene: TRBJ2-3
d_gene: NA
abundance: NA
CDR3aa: CASSLWRESDTQYF
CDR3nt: TGCGCCAGCAGCTTATGGAGGGAATCGGATACGCAGTATTTT

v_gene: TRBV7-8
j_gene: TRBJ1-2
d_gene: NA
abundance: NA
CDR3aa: CASSLASQNYGYTF
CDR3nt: TGTGCCAGCAGCTTAGCTTCACAAAACTATGGCTACACCTTC

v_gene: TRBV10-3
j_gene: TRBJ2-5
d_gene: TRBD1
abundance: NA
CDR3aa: CATLGQGNQETQYF
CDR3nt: TGTGCCACCCTAGGACAGGGGAACCAAGAGACCCAGTACTTC

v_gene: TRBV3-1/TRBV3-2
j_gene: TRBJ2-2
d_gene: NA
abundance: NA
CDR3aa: CASSQPRGSTGELFF
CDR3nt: TGTGCCAGCAGCCAACCCAGGGGATCCACCGGGGAGCTGTTTTTT

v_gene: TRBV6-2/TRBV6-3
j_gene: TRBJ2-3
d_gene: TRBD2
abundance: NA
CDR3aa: CASSRGLAGEGDTQYF
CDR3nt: TGTGCCAGCAGTCGTGGACTAGCGGGAGAGGGGGATACGCAGTATTTT

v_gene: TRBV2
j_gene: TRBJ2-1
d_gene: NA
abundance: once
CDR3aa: CASMPGSSYNEQFF
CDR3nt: TGTGCCAGCATGCCGGGTAGCTCCTACAATGAGCAGTTCTTC

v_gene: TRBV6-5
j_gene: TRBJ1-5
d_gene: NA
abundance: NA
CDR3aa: CASEGGRNQPQHF
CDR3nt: TGTGCCAGCGAGGGTGGTCGCAATCAGCCCCAGCATTTT

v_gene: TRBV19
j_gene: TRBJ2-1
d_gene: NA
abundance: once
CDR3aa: CASSIDFYNEQFF
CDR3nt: TGTGCCAGTAGTATAGATTTCTACAATGAGCAGTTCTTC